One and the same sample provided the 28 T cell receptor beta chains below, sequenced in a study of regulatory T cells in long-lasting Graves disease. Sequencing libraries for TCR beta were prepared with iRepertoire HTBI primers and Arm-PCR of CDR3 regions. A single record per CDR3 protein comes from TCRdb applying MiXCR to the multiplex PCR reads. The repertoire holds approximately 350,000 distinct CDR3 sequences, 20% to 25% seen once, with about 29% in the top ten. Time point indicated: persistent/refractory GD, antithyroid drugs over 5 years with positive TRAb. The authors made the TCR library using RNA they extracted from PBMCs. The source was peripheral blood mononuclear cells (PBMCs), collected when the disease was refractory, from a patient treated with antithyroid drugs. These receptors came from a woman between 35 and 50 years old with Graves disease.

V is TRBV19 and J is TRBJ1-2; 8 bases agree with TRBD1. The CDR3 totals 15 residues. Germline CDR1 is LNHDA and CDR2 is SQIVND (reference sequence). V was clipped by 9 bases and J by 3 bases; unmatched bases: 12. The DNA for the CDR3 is TGTGCCAGCAGACCGGGACAGGAAACCTACTATGGCTACACCTTC. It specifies CASRPGQETYYGYTF.

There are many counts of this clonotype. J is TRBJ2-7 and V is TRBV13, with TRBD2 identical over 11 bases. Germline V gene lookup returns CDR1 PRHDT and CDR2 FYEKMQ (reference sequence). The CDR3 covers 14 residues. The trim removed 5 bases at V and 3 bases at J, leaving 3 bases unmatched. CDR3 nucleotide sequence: TGTGCCAGCAGCATGCTAGCGGGAGGCTACGAGCAGTACTTC. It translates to CASSMLAGGYEQYF.

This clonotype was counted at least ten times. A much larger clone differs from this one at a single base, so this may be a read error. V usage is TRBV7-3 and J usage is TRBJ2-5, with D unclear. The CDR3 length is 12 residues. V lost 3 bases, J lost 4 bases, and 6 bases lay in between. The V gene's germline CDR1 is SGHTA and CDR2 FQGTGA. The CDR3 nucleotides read TGTGCCAGCAGCTTCCAAGGAGAGACCCAGTACTTC. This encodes CASSFQGETQYF.

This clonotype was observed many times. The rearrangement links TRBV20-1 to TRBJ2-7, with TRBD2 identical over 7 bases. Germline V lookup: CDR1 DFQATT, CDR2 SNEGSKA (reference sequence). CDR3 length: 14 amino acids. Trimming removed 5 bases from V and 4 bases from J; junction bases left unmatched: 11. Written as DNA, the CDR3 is TGCAGTGCTCCCCGGGGAGGGGCTCGATACGAGCAGTACTTC. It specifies CSAPRGGARYEQYF.

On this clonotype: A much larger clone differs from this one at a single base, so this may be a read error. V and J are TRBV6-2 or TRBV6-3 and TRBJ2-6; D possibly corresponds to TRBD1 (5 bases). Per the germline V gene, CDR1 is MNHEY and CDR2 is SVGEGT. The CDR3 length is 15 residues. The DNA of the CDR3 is TGTGCCAGCAGTTACCTGGCCTCTGGGGCCAGCGTCCTGACTTTC. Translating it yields CASSYLASGASVLTF.

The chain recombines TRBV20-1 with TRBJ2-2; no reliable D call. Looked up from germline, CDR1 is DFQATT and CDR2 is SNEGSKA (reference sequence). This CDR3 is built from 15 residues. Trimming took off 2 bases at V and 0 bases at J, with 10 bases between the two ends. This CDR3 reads CSARLQLANTGELFF. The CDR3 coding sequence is TGCAGTGCTAGATTACAGCTCGCGAACACCGGGGAGCTGTTTTTT.

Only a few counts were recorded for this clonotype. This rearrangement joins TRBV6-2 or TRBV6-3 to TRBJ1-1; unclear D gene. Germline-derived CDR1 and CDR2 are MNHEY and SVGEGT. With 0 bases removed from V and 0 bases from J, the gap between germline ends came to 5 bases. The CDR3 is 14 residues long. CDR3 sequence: CASSYSWLNTEAFF. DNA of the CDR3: TGTGCCAGCAGTTACTCTTGGCTGAACACTGAAGCTTTCTTT.

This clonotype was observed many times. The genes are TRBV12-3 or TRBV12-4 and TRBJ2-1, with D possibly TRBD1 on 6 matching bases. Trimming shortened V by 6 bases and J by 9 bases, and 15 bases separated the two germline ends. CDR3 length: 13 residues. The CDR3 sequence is CASSRNRDGEQFF. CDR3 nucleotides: TGTGCCAGCAGCCGAAACAGGGATGGTGAGCAGTTCTTC.

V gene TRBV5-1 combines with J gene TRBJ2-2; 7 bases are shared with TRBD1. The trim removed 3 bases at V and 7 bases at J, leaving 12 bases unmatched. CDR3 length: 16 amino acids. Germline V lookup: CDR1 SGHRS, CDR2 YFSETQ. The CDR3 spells CASSWGRGQWYGELFF. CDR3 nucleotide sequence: TGCGCCAGCAGCTGGGGCCGGGGACAGTGGTACGGGGAGCTGTTTTTT.

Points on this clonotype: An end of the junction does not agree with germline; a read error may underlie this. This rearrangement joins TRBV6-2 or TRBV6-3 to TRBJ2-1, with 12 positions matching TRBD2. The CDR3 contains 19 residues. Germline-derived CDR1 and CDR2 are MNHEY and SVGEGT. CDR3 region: CAISEWWTSGISSYNEQFF. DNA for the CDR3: TGTGCCATCAGTGAGTGGTGGACTAGCGGGATAAGCTCCTACAATGAGCAGTTCTTC.

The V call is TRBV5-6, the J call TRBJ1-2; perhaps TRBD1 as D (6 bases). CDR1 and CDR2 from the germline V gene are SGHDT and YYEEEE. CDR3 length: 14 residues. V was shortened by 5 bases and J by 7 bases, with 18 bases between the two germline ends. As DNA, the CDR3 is TGTGCCAGCAGGAGACAGGTGTCCCTCGGTGGCTACACCTTC. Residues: CASRRQVSLGGYTF.

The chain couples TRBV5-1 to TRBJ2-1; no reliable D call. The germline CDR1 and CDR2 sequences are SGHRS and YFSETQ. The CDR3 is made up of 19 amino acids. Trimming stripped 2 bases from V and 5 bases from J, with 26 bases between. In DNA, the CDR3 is TGCGCCAGCAGCTTTTCGGTCCTTTCGGTGACCCAAGGGAACAATGAGCAGTTCTTC. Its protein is CASSFSVLSVTQGNNEQFF.

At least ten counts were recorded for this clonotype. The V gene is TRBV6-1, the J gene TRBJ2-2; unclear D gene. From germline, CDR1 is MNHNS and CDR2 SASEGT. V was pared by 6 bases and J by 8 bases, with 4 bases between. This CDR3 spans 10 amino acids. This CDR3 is CASRAGELFF. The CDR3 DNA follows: TGTGCCAGCAGAGCAGGGGAGCTGTTTTTT.

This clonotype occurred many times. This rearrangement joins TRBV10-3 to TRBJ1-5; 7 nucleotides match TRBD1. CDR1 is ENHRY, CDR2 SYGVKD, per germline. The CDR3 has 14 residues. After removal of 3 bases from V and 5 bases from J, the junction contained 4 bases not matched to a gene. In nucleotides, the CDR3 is TGTGCCATCAGTGAACAGGGGTACGATCAGCCCCAGCATTTT. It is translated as CAISEQGYDQPQHF.

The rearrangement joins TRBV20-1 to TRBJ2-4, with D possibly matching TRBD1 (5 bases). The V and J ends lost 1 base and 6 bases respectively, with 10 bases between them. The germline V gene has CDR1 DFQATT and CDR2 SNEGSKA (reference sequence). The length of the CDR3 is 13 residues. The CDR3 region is CSARGQRGNIQYF. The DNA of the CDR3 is TGCAGTGCTAGAGGACAGCGAGGAAACATTCAGTACTTC.

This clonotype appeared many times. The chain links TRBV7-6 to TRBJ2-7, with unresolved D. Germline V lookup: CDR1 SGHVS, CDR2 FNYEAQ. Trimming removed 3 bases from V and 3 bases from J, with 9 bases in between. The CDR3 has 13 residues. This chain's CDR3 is CASSFGHDYEQYF. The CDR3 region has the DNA TGTGCCAGCAGCTTTGGCCATGACTACGAGCAGTACTTC.

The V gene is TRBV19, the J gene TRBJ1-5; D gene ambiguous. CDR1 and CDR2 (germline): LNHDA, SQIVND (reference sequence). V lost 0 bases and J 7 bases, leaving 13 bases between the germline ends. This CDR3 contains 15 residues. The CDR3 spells CASSIEGFVQQPQHF. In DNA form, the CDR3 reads TGTGCCAGTAGTATAGAAGGGTTTGTTCAGCAGCCCCAGCATTTT.

CDR3 in DNA: TGTGCCGCGAGGGGGGGAAACACTGAAGCTTTCTTT. This translates into CAARGGNTEAFF. The chain has TRBV24-1 and TRBJ1-1; D perhaps matches TRBD1 (6 bases). There are 12 residues in the CDR3. The V gene lost 12 bases and the J gene lost 2 bases, with 12 bases spanning the gap. Germline V gives CDR1 KGHDR, CDR2 SFDVKD.

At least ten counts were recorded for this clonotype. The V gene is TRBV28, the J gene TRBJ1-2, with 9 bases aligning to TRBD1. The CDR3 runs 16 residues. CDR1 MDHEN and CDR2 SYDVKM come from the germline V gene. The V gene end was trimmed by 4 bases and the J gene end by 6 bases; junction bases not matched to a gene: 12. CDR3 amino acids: CASSSQPTTGGDGYTF. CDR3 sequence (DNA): TGTGCCAGCAGTTCCCAGCCTACTACAGGGGGCGATGGCTACACCTTC.

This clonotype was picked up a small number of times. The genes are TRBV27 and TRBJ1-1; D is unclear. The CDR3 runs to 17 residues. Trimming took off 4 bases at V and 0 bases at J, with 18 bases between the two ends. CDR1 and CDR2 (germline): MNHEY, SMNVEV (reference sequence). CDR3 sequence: CASSSPLREGVNTEAFF. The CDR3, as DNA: TGTGCCAGCAGTTCCCCGTTGAGGGAAGGAGTGAACACTGAAGCTTTCTTT.

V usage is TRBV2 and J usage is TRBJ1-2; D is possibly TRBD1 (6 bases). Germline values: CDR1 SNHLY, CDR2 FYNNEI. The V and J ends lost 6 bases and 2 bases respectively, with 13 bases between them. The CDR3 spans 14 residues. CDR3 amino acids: CASSFDRRNYGYTF. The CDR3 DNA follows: TGTGCCAGCAGCTTTGACAGGAGAAACTATGGCTACACCTTC. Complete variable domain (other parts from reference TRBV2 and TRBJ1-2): EPEVTQTPSHQVTQMGQEVILRCVPISNHLYFYWYRQILGQKVEFLVSFYNNEISEKSEIFDDQFSVERPDGSNFTLKIRSTKLEDSAMYFCASSFDRRNYGYTFGSGTRLTVV.

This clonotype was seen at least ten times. CDR3 loop: CASSAEGAPDTEAFF. DNA for the CDR3: TGTGCCAGCAGCGCTGAGGGGGCGCCGGACACTGAAGCTTTCTTT. The chain is built from TRBV9 and TRBJ1-1, with 7 bases matching TRBD1. The CDR3 sequence is 15 residues long. CDR1 and CDR2 (germline): SGDLS, YYNGEE. The V segment lost 3 bases and the J segment 3 bases; nucleotides outside the gene matches: 8.

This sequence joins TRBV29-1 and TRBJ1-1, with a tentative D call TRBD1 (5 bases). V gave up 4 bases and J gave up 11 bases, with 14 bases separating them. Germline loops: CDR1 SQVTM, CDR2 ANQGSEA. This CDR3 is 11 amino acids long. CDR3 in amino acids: CSVVFPRGAFF. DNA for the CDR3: TGCAGCGTTGTATTCCCCCGGGGGGCTTTCTTT.

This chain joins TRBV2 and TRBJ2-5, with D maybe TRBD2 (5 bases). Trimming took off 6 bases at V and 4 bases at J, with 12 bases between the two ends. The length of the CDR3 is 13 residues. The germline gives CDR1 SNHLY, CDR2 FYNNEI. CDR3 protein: CASSPSAGETQYF. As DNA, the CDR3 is TGTGCCAGCAGCCCCTCCGCGGGAGAGACCCAGTACTTC.

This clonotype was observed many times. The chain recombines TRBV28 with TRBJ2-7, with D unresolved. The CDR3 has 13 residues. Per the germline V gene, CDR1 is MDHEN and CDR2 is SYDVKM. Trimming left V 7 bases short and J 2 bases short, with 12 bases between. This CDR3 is CASNRLSPYEQYF. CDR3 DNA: TGTGCCAGCAATCGACTGAGCCCCTACGAGCAGTACTTC.

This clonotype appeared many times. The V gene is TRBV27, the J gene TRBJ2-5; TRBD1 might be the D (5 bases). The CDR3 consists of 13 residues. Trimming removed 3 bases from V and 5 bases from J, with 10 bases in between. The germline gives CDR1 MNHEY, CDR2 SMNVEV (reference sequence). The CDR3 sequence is CASSFAGSETQYF. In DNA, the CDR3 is TGTGCCAGCAGTTTCGCAGGGTCTGAGACCCAGTACTTC.

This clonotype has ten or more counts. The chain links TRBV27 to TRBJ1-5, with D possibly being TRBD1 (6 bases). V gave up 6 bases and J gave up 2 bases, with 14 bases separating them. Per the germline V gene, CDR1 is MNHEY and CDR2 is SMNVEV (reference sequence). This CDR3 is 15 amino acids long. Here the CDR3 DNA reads TGTGCCAGCAGCCAAGGGGGGATGGGCAATCAGCCCCAGCATTTT. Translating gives CASSQGGMGNQPQHF.

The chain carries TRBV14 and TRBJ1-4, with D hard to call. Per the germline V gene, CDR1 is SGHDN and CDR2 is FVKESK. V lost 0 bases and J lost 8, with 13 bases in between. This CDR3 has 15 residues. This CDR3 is CASSQDEDLGEKLFF. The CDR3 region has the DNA TGTGCCAGCAGCCAAGATGAGGACTTAGGGGAAAAACTGTTTTTT.